A selection of T cell receptor beta chains follows, all from one sample in a study of T cell responses to AZD1222 COVID-19 vaccine. Here immunoSEQ multiplex PCR was the method, and the copy in TCRdb shows in-frame clones only, minus some. The sample includes some 150,000 clones, 90% to 95% seen only once; the top ten take around 4%. Here the sequenced sample was peripheral blood, taken on day 0 of MenACWY control vaccination. These receptors all come from an adult in good health. Each CDR3 is given with its conserved first and last residue. The D gene is left open where the match is weak. Only part of the rows carry a size: once, few, many, or a class if the clone is expanded.

j_gene | abundance | d_gene | v_gene | CDR3aa | CDR3nt
TRBJ1-3 | - | - | TRBV6-5 | CASSYTGVSSGNTIYF | TGTGCCAGCAGTTACACGGGAGTCAGCTCTGGAAACACCATATATTTT
TRBJ2-1 | - | - | TRBV4-3 | CASSRAGLGPYNEQFF | TGCGCCAGCAGCCGAGCGGGCCTTGGGCCCTACAATGAGCAGTTCTTC
TRBJ1-6 | - | - | TRBV5-1 | CASSPGTSTTNSPLHF | TGCGCCAGCAGCCCTGGGACATCGACGACTAATTCACCCCTCCACTTT
TRBJ1-4 | - | - | TRBV28 | CASNEGANEKLFF | TGTGCCAGCAATGAGGGTGCTAATGAAAAACTGTTTTTT
TRBJ2-7 | - | - | TRBV19 | CASSMAGIGAGEQYF | TGTGCCAGTAGTATGGCAGGGATTGGGGCTGGCGAGCAGTACTTC
TRBJ1-5 | - | - | TRBV30 | CAWSGGGVQPQHF | TGTGCCTGGAGTGGCGGGGGGGTCCAGCCCCAGCATTTT
TRBJ2-7 | - | - | TRBV24-1 | CATSDSTSYEQYF | TGTGCCACCAGTGATTCCACCTCCTACGAGCAGTACTTC
TRBJ1-1 | once | - | TRBV7-9 | CASSLRSGVNTEAFF | TGTGCCAGCAGCTTAAGATCCGGGGTGAACACTGAAGCTTTCTTT
TRBJ2-1 | - | - | TRBV18 | CASSPGAGFTYNEQFF | TGTGCCAGCTCACCTGGTGCGGGCTTCACCTACAATGAGCAGTTCTTC
TRBJ2-7 | - | - | TRBV15 | CATTVGGSSYEQYF | TGTGCCACCACCGTAGGAGGAAGCTCCTACGAGCAGTACTTC
TRBJ2-4 | - | TRBD1 | TRBV11-3 | CASSLSGGLAKNIQYF | TGTGCCAGCAGCTTATCAGGGGGCCTTGCCAAAAACATTCAGTACTTC
TRBJ1-1 | - | - | TRBV30 | CAWSGSSNTEAFF | TGTGCCTGGAGTGGGAGCTCGAACACTGAAGCTTTCTTT
TRBJ1-4 | - | TRBD1 | TRBV15 | CATSEGPTGGIEKLFF | TGTGCCACCAGCGAAGGCCCGACAGGGGGCATTGAAAAACTGTTTTTT
TRBJ1-2 | - | TRBD1 | TRBV18 | CASSPGQGDIYGYTF | TGTGCCAGCTCACCAGGACAGGGGGATATCTATGGCTACACCTTC
TRBJ1-2 | - | - | TRBV7-2 | CASSLYQGSNYGYTF | TGTGCCAGCAGCTTATATCAGGGTTCTAACTATGGCTACACCTTC
TRBJ2-1 | - | TRBD2 | TRBV12-5 | CASGSGLAGEGEQFF | TGTGCTAGTGGTTCGGGACTAGCGGGAGAGGGTGAGCAGTTCTTC
TRBJ2-1 | - | TRBD2 | TRBV5-1 | CASKSGTNYNEQFF | TGCGCCAGTAAGTCCGGGACTAACTACAATGAGCAGTTCTTC
TRBJ2-2 | - | - | TRBV27 | CASSLVAGHSGELFF | TGTGCCAGCAGTTTAGTGGCGGGCCATAGTGGGGAGCTGTTTTTT
TRBJ2-2 | - | - | TRBV14 | CASSQDLTGELFF | TGTGCCAGCAGCCAAGATTTAACCGGGGAGCTGTTTTTT
TRBJ2-4 | once | TRBD2 | TRBV4-2 | CASSQEAGGVRDIQYF | TGTGCCAGCAGCCAAGAGGCGGGAGGGGTGAGGGACATTCAGTACTTC
TRBJ2-7 | - | - | TRBV28 | CASSLPTSYYEQYF | TGTGCCAGCAGTTTGCCGACAAGTTATTACGAGCAGTACTTC
TRBJ1-3 | - | - | TRBV30 | CAWSVIAGNSGNTIYF | TGTGCCTGGAGTGTGATCGCAGGGAACTCTGGAAACACCATATATTTT
TRBJ2-5 | - | - | TRBV11-3 | CASSPLLRRETQYF | TGTGCCAGCAGTCCCCTACTCCGGCGAGAGACCCAGTACTTC
TRBJ1-1 | - | - | TRBV27 | CASLKGAGTEAFF | TGTGCCAGCTTGAAGGGTGCCGGCACTGAAGCTTTCTTT
TRBJ2-1 | - | TRBD1 | TRBV6-6 | CASRGGRTGGNEQFF | TGTGCCAGCAGGGGTGGGAGGACAGGGGGAAATGAGCAGTTCTTC
TRBJ2-7 | - | TRBD2 | TRBV7-3 | CASSREGGSKTPYEQYF | TGTGCCAGCAGCCGGGAGGGGGGTTCAAAGACCCCCTACGAGCAGTACTTC
TRBJ1-2 | - | - | TRBV10-3 | CAISDFTGSGNYGYTF | TGTGCCATCAGTGACTTTACAGGATCGGGAAACTATGGCTACACCTTC
TRBJ2-1 | - | TRBD1 | TRBV6-2/TRBV6-3 | CASSNFGTAQFF | TGTGCCAGCAGTAACTTCGGGACAGCCCAGTTCTTC
TRBJ1-1 | - | - | TRBV15 | CATSGPQGRGPEAFF | TGTGCCACCAGCGGTCCGCAAGGGAGGGGTCCTGAAGCTTTCTTT
TRBJ2-1 | - | TRBD2 | TRBV19 | CASRGDYHNEQFF | TGTGCCAGTAGGGGGGACTATCACAATGAGCAGTTCTTC
TRBJ2-7 | - | TRBD1 | TRBV6-5 | CASSPGTGVYEQYF | TGTGCCAGCAGCCCCGGGACAGGGGTCTACGAGCAGTACTTC
TRBJ2-3 | - | TRBD1 | TRBV5-1 | CASSASQGGRDTQYF | TGCGCCAGCAGCGCCTCACAGGGGGGAAGAGATACGCAGTATTTT
TRBJ1-2 | - | - | TRBV7-9 | CASSLAGGRGSYGYTF | TGTGCCAGCAGCTTAGCCGGAGGGAGGGGGAGCTATGGCTACACCTTC
TRBJ1-2 | - | TRBD1 | TRBV6-2/TRBV6-3 | CASSYGPGGNPNYGYTF | TGTGCCAGCAGTTACGGTCCAGGGGGCAACCCTAACTATGGCTACACCTTC
TRBJ1-2 | - | - | TRBV3-1/TRBV3-2 | CASSQDKGYGYTF | TGTGCCAGCAGCCAAGATAAGGGGTATGGCTACACCTTC
TRBJ1-4 | - | - | TRBV5-1 | CASSFGTGPTNEKLFF | TGCGCCAGCAGCTTCGGGACGGGGCCAACTAATGAAAAACTGTTTTTT
TRBJ2-1 | - | TRBD2 | TRBV11-2 | CASSLPQAGDNEQFF | TGTGCCAGCAGCTTACCCCAAGCGGGGGACAATGAGCAGTTCTTC
TRBJ2-7 | - | TRBD1 | TRBV29-1 | CSVEGGTGTEQYF | TGCAGCGTTGAGGGCGGGACAGGGACCGAGCAGTACTTC
TRBJ2-3 | - | TRBD2 | TRBV7-8 | CASSRAGLAGTDTQYF | TGTGCCAGCAGCCGAGCGGGACTAGCGGGCACAGATACGCAGTATTTT
TRBJ1-4 | - | TRBD1 | TRBV28 | CASSPQTGRDEKLFF | TGTGCCAGCAGTCCCCAGACAGGGAGAGATGAAAAACTGTTTTTT
TRBJ1-2 | few | TRBD1 | TRBV5-6 | CASSFIDRAGYTF | TGTGCCAGCAGCTTCATCGACAGGGCTGGCTACACCTTC
TRBJ2-2 | - | - | TRBV18 | CASSQNTGTSGELFF | TGTGCCAGCTCACAGAACACAGGGACTTCCGGGGAGCTGTTTTTT
TRBJ1-5 | - | - | TRBV28 | CASSPQGSNQPQHF | TGTGCCAGCAGTCCACAGGGTAGCAATCAGCCCCAGCATTTT
TRBJ2-2 | - | - | TRBV5-4 | CASTTGTAGELFF | TGTGCCAGCACCACAGGTACCGCCGGGGAGCTGTTTTTT
TRBJ2-6 | - | - | TRBV29-1 | CSVEGRSGANVLTF | TGCAGCGTTGAAGGACGCTCTGGGGCCAACGTCCTGACTTTC
TRBJ2-7 | once | - | TRBV7-2 | CASSSKVETYEQYF | TGTGCCAGCAGCTCCAAGGTGGAGACCTACGAGCAGTACTTC
TRBJ2-1 | once | TRBD2 | TRBV19 | CASSGEKGLAYNEQFF | TGTGCCAGTAGTGGAGAGAAGGGACTAGCCTACAATGAGCAGTTCTTC
TRBJ2-7 | - | - | TRBV6-5 | CASSYSRFLYEQYF | TGTGCCAGCAGTTACTCGAGATTCCTCTACGAGCAGTACTTC
TRBJ2-7 | - | - | TRBV12-3/TRBV12-4 | CASSLARTYEQYF | TGTGCCAGCAGTTTAGCGCGAACCTACGAGCAGTACTTC
TRBJ1-2 | once | - | TRBV2 | CASSRLDGYTF | TGTGCCAGCAGTCGATTGGATGGCTACACCTTC
TRBJ2-1 | once | - | TRBV5-1 | CASSLAAGSSYNEQFF | TGCGCCAGCAGCCTGGCGGCGGGAAGCTCCTACAATGAGCAGTTCTTC
TRBJ2-7 | - | - | TRBV5-1 | CASSTGPHSYEQYF | TGCGCCAGCAGCACGGGACCTCACTCCTACGAGCAGTACTTC